These 20 T cell receptor beta chains were sequenced from one sample in a study of cytomegalovirus exposure and HLA in healthy donors. Both 60 Vbeta primers and 13 Jbeta primers went into the PCR. Clones were read by immunoSEQ multiplex PCR, and TCRdb kept only the in-frame ones, dropping some. The table has more than 100,000 clones, 60% to 85% seen once. Material: PBMCs. These TCRs come from a man aged 45-60 years in good health and CMV-seropositive.

The rearrangement uses TRBV7-2 and TRBJ2-4; tentatively, D is TRBD1 (6 bases). Germline CDR1 SGHTA, CDR2 FQGNSA. The CDR3 is 15 amino acids. The V gene lost 5 bases and the J gene lost 3 bases, with 14 bases spanning the gap. The CDR3 spells CASSPLEGGKNIQYF. In DNA, the CDR3 is TGTGCCAGCAGCCCTCTGGAAGGGGGCAAAAACATTCAGTACTTC.

This clone came up once. CDR3 in amino acids: CASGGPGGRTEAFF. The CDR3 nucleotides read TGTGCCAGCGGGGGTCCGGGGGGCCGGACTGAAGCTTTCTTT. This rearrangement joins TRBV7-9 to TRBJ1-1; D might be TRBD1 (6 bases). This CDR3 spans 14 amino acids. Between the trimmed V and J ends, which lost 8 bases and 5 bases, there was a span of 18 bases. Germline V gene sequence: CDR1 SEHNR, CDR2 FQNEAQ (reference sequence).

This clone was seen a few times. This rearrangement joins TRBV30 to TRBJ1-2, with a possible D match to TRBD1 (6 bases). Germline V CDR1 and CDR2: GTSNPN, SVGIG (reference sequence). The CDR3 is 15 amino acids. The V end lost 2 bases, the J end lost 0 bases, and 13 bases lay between the germline ends. CDR3 in DNA: TGTGCCTGGAGTCGTGGACAGCCTTCTAACTATGGCTACACCTTC. It specifies CAWSRGQPSNYGYTF.

The rearrangement joins TRBV28 to TRBJ2-6; 8 bases fit TRBD2. The CDR3 covers 17 residues. The trim removed 2 bases at V and 3 bases at J, leaving 6 bases unmatched. Germline V gene lookup returns CDR1 MDHEN and CDR2 SYDVKM. DNA for the CDR3: TGTGCCAGCAGTTTACGAGGCGGGGGGCGTGGGGCCAACGTCCTGACTTTC. As protein: CASSLRGGGRGANVLTF.

CDR3 loop: CASSPRAGLGTEAFF. CDR3 nucleotide sequence: TGTGCCAGCAGTCCCAGGGCAGGGCTGGGCACTGAAGCTTTCTTT. The chain links TRBV28 to TRBJ1-1, with a weak D call TRBD1 (5 bases). Germline CDR1 is MDHEN and CDR2 is SYDVKM. V lost 5 bases and J 4 bases, leaving 17 bases between the germline ends. The CDR3 is 15 residues long.

This clone is medium-sized within its sample. The chain employs TRBV6-1 and TRBJ2-1, with 8 bases aligning to TRBD2. The trim removed 2 bases at V and 0 bases at J, leaving 0 bases unmatched. Germline values: CDR1 MNHNS, CDR2 SASEGT. The CDR3 sequence is 15 residues long. This CDR3 is CASSELAGSYNEQFF. In nucleotides, the CDR3 is TGTGCCAGCAGTGAACTAGCGGGCTCCTACAATGAGCAGTTCTTC.

As for this clone: The sample has other DNA sequences that encode this CDR3 too. The gene calls are TRBV5-1 and TRBJ2-5; 7 bases map to TRBD1. The CDR3 runs to 14 residues. Germline V gene data show CDR1 as SGHRS and CDR2 as YFSETQ. V lost 4 bases, J lost 1 base, and 4 bases stayed unmatched. DNA for the CDR3: TGCGCCAGCAGCCCGGGACAGATCCAAGAGACCCAGTACTTC. Translating gives CASSPGQIQETQYF. The entire variable domain, with the rest obtained from reference TRBV5-1 and TRBJ2-5, is as follows: KAGVTQTPRYLIKTRGQQVTLSCSPISGHRSVSWYQQTPGQGLQFLFEYFSETQRNKGNFPGRFSGRQFSNSRSEMNVSTLELGDSALYLCASSPGQIQETQYFGPGTRLLVL.

Concerning this clone itself: At one end, the junction sequence differs from germline, possibly due to a read error. The V call is TRBV7-3, the J call TRBJ2-1, with 7 positions matching TRBD1. Germline loops: CDR1 SGHTA, CDR2 FQGTGA. The CDR3 spans 15 residues. The CDR3 loop is CAGSRGTPREHEQFF. The CDR3 region has the DNA TGTGCCGGCAGCAGGGGGACACCCCGGGAACATGAGCAGTTCTTC.

This clone showed up just once. V is TRBV19 and J is TRBJ2-3; 7 bases fit TRBD2. The CDR3 covers 15 residues. Germline V CDR1 and CDR2: LNHDA, SQIVND (reference sequence). V shed 5 bases, J shed 2 bases, and the junction held 7 bases outside the gene matches. The CDR3 spells CASSSPGLNTDTQYF. The CDR3 nucleotides read TGTGCCAGTAGTTCGCCGGGACTAAACACAGATACGCAGTATTTT.

The genes are TRBV6-5 and TRBJ2-3; TRBD1 matches 11 bases. The CDR3 consists of 16 residues. The junction had 3 bases not matched to a gene; V was cut back by 0 bases and J by 4 bases. CDR1 is MNHEY and CDR2 is SVGAGI in the germline V gene. The CDR3 bases are TGTGCCAGCAGTTACTCTCGGGACAGGGGGTCAGATACGCAGTATTTT. It yields the protein CASSYSRDRGSDTQYF.

CDR3 residues: CASSESSGRGNEQFF. The CDR3 region has the DNA TGTGCCAGCAGTGAGTCAAGCGGGAGAGGGAATGAGCAGTTCTTC. J is TRBJ2-1 and V is TRBV25-1, with 8 bases aligning to TRBD2. This CDR3 has 15 residues. The V segment lost 3 bases and the J segment 7 bases; nucleotides outside the gene matches: 8. CDR1 and CDR2 (germline): MGHDK, SYGVNS.

The rearrangement joins TRBV5-1 to TRBJ1-5; 8 nucleotides agree with TRBD1. CDR3 length: 16 residues. Germline V gene data show CDR1 as SGHRS and CDR2 as YFSETQ. Trimming took 0 bases from V and 5 from J; bases not matched to a gene: 7. CDR3 sequence: CASSLEAGGNDQPQHF. In DNA, the CDR3 is TGCGCCAGCAGCTTGGAGGCAGGGGGCAATGATCAGCCCCAGCATTTT.

V is TRBV2 and J is TRBJ1-1; 7 nucleotides align to TRBD1. V lost 0 bases to trimming and J lost 1 base; unmatched junction nucleotides: 5. From germline, CDR1 is SNHLY and CDR2 FYNNEI. There are 16 residues in the CDR3. The CDR3 loop reads CASSEALTGTNTEAFF. CDR3 DNA: TGTGCCAGCAGTGAAGCGCTGACAGGGACGAACACTGAAGCTTTCTTT. Variable domain in full (rest from reference TRBV2 and TRBJ1-1): EPEVTQTPSHQVTQMGQEVILRCVPISNHLYFYWYRQILGQKVEFLVSFYNNEISEKSEIFDDQFSVERPDGSNFTLKIRSTKLEDSAMYFCASSEALTGTNTEAFFGQGTRLTVV.

On this clone: Other DNA sequences in the sample encode the same CDR3. The V call is TRBV6-1, the J call TRBJ1-5, with 7 bases that match TRBD1. The V gene's germline CDR1 is MNHNS and CDR2 SASEGT. The CDR3 sequence is 15 residues long. Trimming cost V 4 bases and J 0 bases; bases outside gene matches: 3. The chain's CDR3 is CASSGQGVSNQPQHF. The DNA of the CDR3 is TGTGCCAGCAGTGGGCAGGGGGTTAGCAATCAGCCCCAGCATTTT.

The rearrangement joins TRBV5-6 to TRBJ2-5, with 12 nucleotides matching TRBD2. Germline V gene data show CDR1 as SGHDT and CDR2 as YYEEEE. The CDR3 consists of 16 residues. V was pared by 4 bases and J by 3 bases, with 7 bases of the junction left unmatched. CDR3 in DNA: TGTGCCAGCAGCCCGGGGACTAGCGGGTATGAAGAGACCCAGTACTTC. This translates into CASSPGTSGYEETQYF.

As for this clone: One end of the junction varies from germline; a read error may be responsible. The chain has TRBV11-2 and TRBJ1-2; 8 bases line up with TRBD1. The CDR3 covers 14 residues. Germline V CDR1 and CDR2: SGHAT, FQNNGV. CDR3 sequence reads: CASSLAGGISYTVF. The CDR3 bases are TGTGCCAGCAGCTTAGCAGGGGGCATCTCATATACCGTCTTC.

The chain uses TRBV28 and TRBJ1-5; D gene ambiguous. Germline V gives CDR1 MDHEN, CDR2 SYDVKM. Trimming shortened V by 4 bases and J by 6 bases, and 7 bases separated the two germline ends. The CDR3 runs 12 residues. CDR3 bases: TGTGCCAGCAGTTCGGGGTTTCAGCCCCAGCATTTT. Translated, it gives CASSSGFQPQHF. The variable domain in full, with the rest retrieved from reference TRBV28 and TRBJ1-5, is DVKVTQSSRYLVKRTGEKVFLECVQDMDHENMFWYRQDPGLGLRLIYFSYDVKMKEKGDIPEGYSVSREKKERFSLILESASTNQTSMYLCASSSGFQPQHFGDGTRLSIL.

This chain joins TRBV30 and TRBJ2-7; 15 nucleotides match TRBD2. CDR1 and CDR2 (germline): GTSNPN, SVGIG (reference sequence). Trimming cost V 4 bases and J 7 bases; bases outside gene matches: 14. This CDR3 has 17 amino acids. The CDR3 reads CAWTPGLAGGLRGEQYF. The CDR3 bases are TGTGCCTGGACACCGGGACTAGCGGGAGGCCTTCGGGGGGAGCAGTACTTC.

There are a few counts of this clone. The chain uses TRBV2 and TRBJ1-1; D unclear. This CDR3 is 11 amino acids long. CDR1 and CDR2 (germline): SNHLY, FYNNEI. The V end lost 4 bases, the J end lost 5 bases, and 5 bases lay between the germline ends. CDR3 coding DNA: TGTGCCAGCAGTGCACTGACTGAAGCTTTCTTT. Its translation is CASSALTEAFF.

The chain carries TRBV19 and TRBJ1-2; the match to TRBD1 covers 7 bases. V shed 1 base, J shed 4 bases, and the junction held 12 bases outside the gene matches. CDR1 and CDR2 (germline): LNHDA, SQIVND (reference sequence). This CDR3 is 17 amino acids long. CDR3 sequence (DNA): TGTGCCAGTAGTATAGGTTTGAAGGGACAGCAGATCTATGGCTACACCTTC. Encoded protein: CASSIGLKGQQIYGYTF.